The next 10 T cell receptor beta chains were all read from a single sample in a study of T cell responses to AZD1222 COVID-19 vaccine. Some clones are missing from TCRdb's copy, which holds only in-frame ones; the method was immunoSEQ multiplex PCR. The sample carries 100,000 or so clones, roughly 89% recorded once. Material: peripheral blood, obtained on day 0 of AZD1222 vaccination. The receptors were gathered from an adult in good health.

CDR3 in amino acids: CAISELAGAYEQYF. The CDR3 DNA is TGTGCCATCAGTGAGTTAGCGGGAGCCTACGAGCAGTACTTC. The rearrangement links TRBV10-3 to TRBJ2-7, with 9 positions matching TRBD2. From germline, CDR1 is ENHRY and CDR2 SYGVKD. The J segment lost 2 bases and the V segment lost 1 base, leaving 0 bases of the junction unmatched. This CDR3 is built from 14 residues.

For this clone: At the DNA level, this CDR3 is encoded by other sequences in the same sample as well. This chain connects TRBV5-6 to TRBJ2-3; tentatively, D is TRBD2 (5 bases). V was shortened by 2 bases and J by 2 bases, with 9 bases between the two germline ends. Germline V gene data show CDR1 as SGHDT and CDR2 as YYEEEE. The CDR3 is made up of 14 amino acids. This CDR3 reads CASSLRGTTDTQYF. For the CDR3, the DNA is TGTGCCAGCAGCTTACGGGGTACCACAGATACGCAGTATTTT.

This sequence joins TRBV27 and TRBJ1-1, with 10 positions matching TRBD1. The V segment lost 7 bases and the J segment 1 base; nucleotides outside the gene matches: 9. From germline, CDR1 is MNHEY and CDR2 SMNVEV (reference sequence). This CDR3 is 16 amino acids long. CDR3 coding DNA: TGTGCCAGCACCATCTGGACAGGGGGTTCGAACACTGAAGCTTTCTTT. Its translation is CASTIWTGGSNTEAFF.

This chain links TRBV7-9 with TRBJ1-2; D not certain. From germline, CDR1 is SEHNR and CDR2 FQNEAQ (reference sequence). V lost 3 bases and J 4 bases, leaving 15 bases between the germline ends. CDR3 length: 15 amino acids. In nucleotides, the CDR3 is TGTGCCAGCAGCTTGGACGGACGGCCGCCCTATGGCTACACCTTC. Protein sequence: CASSLDGRPPYGYTF.

The rearrangement uses TRBV7-2 and TRBJ1-2; D is unclear. The CDR3 has 18 amino acids. Germline V gene lookup returns CDR1 SGHTA and CDR2 FQGNSA. The V gene lost 5 bases and the J gene lost 2 bases, with 24 bases spanning the gap. The CDR3 loop reads CASSHQLRWQADNYGYTF. In nucleotides, the CDR3 is TGTGCCAGCAGCCACCAACTACGGTGGCAGGCGGACAACTATGGCTACACCTTC.

The chain links TRBV18 to TRBJ1-1, with D hard to call. The germline V and J ends were trimmed by 1 base and 0 bases, with 12 bases remaining between them. The length of the CDR3 is 16 residues. Germline V gene sequence: CDR1 KGHSH, CDR2 LQKENI. The CDR3 loop is CASSPLLRQMNTEAFF. In DNA, the CDR3 is TGTGCCAGCTCACCACTCCTGAGACAAATGAACACTGAAGCTTTCTTT.

The rearrangement joins TRBV5-4 to TRBJ2-7; the D gene could be TRBD1 or TRBD2 (5 bases each). This CDR3 is 15 amino acids long. The germline V gene has CDR1 SGHNT and CDR2 YYREEE (reference sequence). The V end was cut by 3 bases, the J end by 2 bases, with 15 bases between. CDR3 nucleotides: TGTGCCAGCAGCTCGGGACGGAGCGACCCCTACGAGCAGTACTTC. Its protein is CASSSGRSDPYEQYF. The variable domain in full, completed from reference TRBV5-4 and TRBJ2-7, reads ETGVTQSPTHLIKTRGQQVTLRCSSQSGHNTVSWYQQALGQGPQFIFQYYREEENGRGNFPPRFSGLQFPNYSSELNVNALELDDSALYLCASSSGRSDPYEQYFGPGTRLTVT.

This sequence joins TRBV19 and TRBJ1-2, with TRBD1 matching over 10 bases. Germline V lookup: CDR1 LNHDA, CDR2 SQIVND (reference sequence). The CDR3 length is 14 residues. With V trimmed by 5 bases and J by 4 bases, 4 bases remained unmatched. As DNA, the CDR3 is TGTGCCAGTAGTGTGACAGGGGGCGGCTATGGCTACACCTTC. It specifies CASSVTGGGYGYTF.

This clone was detected a few times. The chain employs TRBV6-4 and TRBJ1-5; D not certain. Between the trimmed V and J ends, which lost 0 bases and 3 bases, there was a span of 9 bases. The germline CDR1 and CDR2 sequences are MRHNA and SNTAGT. The CDR3 runs 15 residues. The CDR3 sequence is CASSDSVAANQPQHF. CDR3 DNA sequence: TGTGCCAGCAGTGACTCGGTGGCAGCCAATCAGCCCCAGCATTTT.

The chain couples TRBV6-9 to TRBJ1-5; TRBD1 matches at 11 bases. From germline, CDR1 is MNHGY and CDR2 SVAAGI. V shed 4 bases, J shed 3 bases, and the junction held 2 bases outside the gene matches. This CDR3 contains 15 residues. The CDR3 protein is CASSWTGGVNQPQHF. The DNA for the CDR3 is TGTGCCAGCAGTTGGACAGGGGGCGTCAATCAGCCCCAGCATTTT.